The 27 T cell receptor beta chains listed next were all sequenced from one sample in a study of beta chain features in type 1 diabetes. What was sequenced were expressed TCRB transcripts, since all of the isolated RNA had been reverse transcribed. TCRdb's table, derived via immunoSEQ multiplex PCR, lists solely in-frame clones and lacks some. The sample has some 900,000 clones; roughly a sixth are singletons. The sequencing input was naive CD4+ T cells from blood. These receptors all stem from a woman aged 18-30 years in good health.

The chain links TRBV29-1 to TRBJ2-7; the D is unclear. V dropped 4 bases and J dropped 0 bases, with 7 bases sitting between them. The germline V gene encodes CDR1 SQVTM and CDR2 ANQGSEA. There are 12 residues in the CDR3. The CDR3 spells CSVGPASYEQYF. Here the CDR3 DNA reads TGCAGCGTTGGACCGGCCTCCTACGAGCAGTACTTC.

In this sample, this clone turned up a few times. The rearrangement uses TRBV28 and TRBJ1-2; 10 positions agree with TRBD1. The germline V gene has CDR1 MDHEN and CDR2 SYDVKM. The CDR3 loop spans 14 amino acids. The V segment lost 6 bases and the J segment 4 bases; nucleotides outside the gene matches: 5. The CDR3 loop is CASRGQGRAYGYTF. The CDR3 nucleotides read TGTGCCAGCAGGGGACAGGGGAGGGCCTATGGCTACACCTTC.

This clone was picked up a small number of times. The chain has TRBV10-3 and TRBJ2-7; 10 bases fit TRBD1. The CDR3 is made up of 13 amino acids. The J segment lost 3 bases and the V segment lost 10 bases, leaving 6 bases of the junction unmatched. The germline V gene encodes CDR1 ENHRY and CDR2 SYGVKD. The CDR3 reads CANSGTGDYEQYF. The CDR3 nucleotides are TGTGCCAATTCCGGGACAGGGGACTACGAGCAGTACTTC.

The chain recombines TRBV2 with TRBJ2-1, with D perhaps matching TRBD1 (5 bases). The ends were cut back, 7 bases at V and 0 bases at J, with 10 bases in the middle. Germline values: CDR1 SNHLY, CDR2 FYNNEI. The CDR3 has 14 residues. Here the CDR3 reads CASTGLSSYNEQFF. As DNA, the CDR3 is TGTGCCAGCACAGGGTTGAGCTCCTACAATGAGCAGTTCTTC.

This clone has more than one count but fewer than ten. J is TRBJ2-2 and V is TRBV5-1; 9 bases map to TRBD2. From germline, CDR1 is SGHRS and CDR2 YFSETQ. There are 16 residues in the CDR3. V trimming: 5 bases; J trimming: 4 bases; junction bases outside the gene matches: 9. The CDR3 here is CASRTGLALSTGELFF. The CDR3 DNA sequence: TGCGCCAGCAGAACGGGACTAGCCCTGAGCACCGGGGAGCTGTTTTTT.

In this sample, this clone turned up a few times. The chain combines TRBV5-6 with TRBJ2-5, with D unclear. The CDR3 contains 15 residues. V was clipped by 1 base and J by 4 bases, with 14 bases between them. CDR1 and CDR2 (germline): SGHDT, YYEEEE. As DNA, the CDR3 is TGTGCCAGCAGCTTGATTGTGGCCATTGGAGAGACCCAGTACTTC. Translation: CASSLIVAIGETQYF. Full variable domain (rest looked up from reference TRBV5-6 and TRBJ2-5): DAGVTQSPTHLIKTRGQQVTLRCSPKSGHDTVSWYQQALGQGPQFIFQYYEEEERQRGNFPDRFSGHQFPNYSSELNVNALLLGDSALYLCASSLIVAIGETQYFGPGTRLLVL.

The chain has TRBV10-3 and TRBJ2-3; D remains unclear. Trimming stripped 4 bases from V and 0 bases from J, with 2 bases between. Germline V CDR1 and CDR2: ENHRY, SYGVKD. The length of the CDR3 is 12 residues. The CDR3 loop reads CAISVSTDTQYF. The CDR3 DNA reads as TGTGCCATCAGTGTAAGCACAGATACGCAGTATTTT.

The J gene is TRBJ2-2, the V gene TRBV6-5; no clear D. CDR1 and CDR2 from the germline V gene are MNHEY and SVGAGI. The CDR3 totals 13 residues. V was pared by 6 bases and J by 2 bases, with 7 bases between. CDR3 coding DNA: TGTGCCAGCAGGTCCCCCAACACCGGGGAGCTGTTTTTT. Translation: CASRSPNTGELFF.

This rearrangement joins TRBV15 to TRBJ1-4, with D possibly being TRBD1 (5 bases). This CDR3 contains 16 residues. Deletions cut 2 bases from V and 4 bases from J, with 14 bases between. Germline V CDR1 and CDR2: LNHNV, YYDKDF (reference sequence). In DNA, the CDR3 is TGTGCCACCAGCAGACCCCGACAGACGTTTAATGAAAAACTGTTTTTT. Amino acids: CATSRPRQTFNEKLFF. The whole variable domain, remainder taken from reference TRBV15 and TRBJ1-4, is DAMVIQNPRYQVTQFGKPVTLSCSQTLNHNVMYWYQQKSSQAPKLLFHYYDKDFNNEADTPDNFQSRRPNTSFCFLDIRSPGLGDTAMYLCATSRPRQTFNEKLFFGSGTQLSVL.

The chain uses TRBV19 and TRBJ1-5; TRBD1 might be the D (6 bases). Trimming cost V 2 bases and J 3 bases, with 11 bases left between them. The CDR3 spans 15 residues. Germline V CDR1 and CDR2: LNHDA, SQIVND (reference sequence). The CDR3 loop reads CASSILTGDNQPQHF. CDR3 DNA sequence: TGTGCCAGTAGTATATTGACAGGTGACAATCAGCCCCAGCATTTT. The complete variable domain, with remaining parts taken from reference TRBV19 and TRBJ1-5, reads DGGITQSPKYLFRKEGQNVTLSCEQNLNHDAMYWYRQDPGQGLRLIYYSQIVNDFQKGDIAEGYSVSREKKESFPLTVTSAQKNPTAFYLCASSILTGDNQPQHFGDGTRLSIL.

The table lists this clone with a few counts. V gene TRBV7-2 combines with J gene TRBJ2-7; 8 nucleotides align to TRBD2. Germline V gives CDR1 SGHTA, CDR2 FQGNSA. The CDR3 covers 16 residues. V was pared by 1 base and J by 3 bases, with 8 bases of the junction left unmatched. The CDR3 DNA sequence: TGTGCCAGCAGCTTAGGGGATAGCGGGAAGGGCTACGAGCAGTACTTC. Residues: CASSLGDSGKGYEQYF.

This clone was found a few times. The chain is built from TRBV15 and TRBJ2-7; TRBD2 matches 9 bases. The length of the CDR3 is 15 residues. J lost 6 bases, V lost 0 bases, and 6 bases had no gene match. Germline V gives CDR1 LNHNV, CDR2 YYDKDF (reference sequence). The CDR3 here is CATSRDRLAAREQYF. The CDR3 coding sequence is TGTGCCACCAGCAGAGACCGACTAGCGGCTCGCGAGCAGTACTTC. The whole variable domain, remainder taken from reference TRBV15 and TRBJ2-7, is DAMVIQNPRYQVTQFGKPVTLSCSQTLNHNVMYWYQQKSSQAPKLLFHYYDKDFNNEADTPDNFQSRRPNTSFCFLDIRSPGLGDTAMYLCATSRDRLAAREQYFGPGTRLTVT.

This clone turned up a few times. This sequence joins TRBV25-1 and TRBJ1-6; D remains ambiguous. Trimming shortened V by 1 base and J by 7 bases, and 5 bases separated the two germline ends. The CDR3 runs 13 residues. Germline V gene sequence: CDR1 MGHDK, CDR2 SYGVNS. CDR3: CASSELLNSPLHF. CDR3 coding DNA: TGTGCCAGCAGTGAATTGCTGAATTCACCCCTCCACTTT.

The rearrangement joins TRBV18 to TRBJ1-1; no clear D gene. Between the trimmed V and J ends, which lost 3 bases and 2 bases, there was a span of 10 bases. Germline V gives CDR1 KGHSH, CDR2 LQKENI. CDR3 size: 14 residues. Here the CDR3 reads CASSPPGFNTEAFF. DNA of the CDR3: TGTGCCAGCTCACCGCCTGGTTTCAACACTGAAGCTTTCTTT.

J is TRBJ1-1 and V is TRBV2; the D is unclear. This CDR3 spans 14 amino acids. CDR1 is SNHLY, CDR2 FYNNEI, per germline. With 7 bases removed from V and 5 bases from J, the gap between germline ends came to 17 bases. The CDR3 reads CASTGNVGSTEAFF. The CDR3 DNA reads as TGTGCCAGCACAGGAAACGTCGGGAGTACTGAAGCTTTCTTT.

This clone was counted a few times. This chain connects TRBV5-1 to TRBJ2-2; D is unresolved. Germline values: CDR1 SGHRS, CDR2 YFSETQ. The CDR3 spans 16 residues. The V end was cut by 3 bases, the J end by 3 bases, with 15 bases between. The CDR3 nucleotides read TGCGCCAGCAGCTCCACGACGGGCTGGGACACCGGGGAGCTGTTTTTT. Its protein product is CASSSTTGWDTGELFF.

This chain links TRBV27 with TRBJ2-3, with D maybe TRBD2 (6 bases). Between the trimmed V and J ends, which lost 6 bases and 0 bases, there was a span of 10 bases. CDR1 MNHEY and CDR2 SMNVEV come from the germline V gene (reference sequence). This CDR3 contains 14 residues. Here the CDR3 reads CASSLRDSTDTQYF. The CDR3, as DNA: TGTGCCAGCAGCCTGCGGGACAGCACAGATACGCAGTATTTT.

Details on this clone: A junction boundary mismatches the germline segment, possibly from a read error. The CDR3 here is CASSLGDSLTDTQYF. The CDR3 nucleotides read TGTGCTAGCAGCTTGGGGGACAGTCTGACAGATACGCAGTATTTT. The chain has TRBV7-7 and TRBJ2-3, with 7 nucleotides matching TRBD1. The germline gives CDR1 SSHAT, CDR2 FNYEAQ (reference sequence). The CDR3 spans 15 residues.

The J gene is TRBJ1-5, the V gene TRBV7-8; no clear D gene. Deletions cut 1 base from V and 6 bases from J, with 4 bases between. Germline V gene data show CDR1 as SGHVS and CDR2 as FQNEAQ. The CDR3 runs 12 residues. The CDR3: CASSLVLQPQHF. The CDR3 nucleotides read TGTGCCAGCAGCTTAGTCCTTCAGCCCCAGCATTTT.

This clone came up a few times. The V and J genes are TRBV11-3 and TRBJ2-2; weak D call: TRBD1 (5 bases). Germline-derived CDR1 and CDR2 are SGHNT and YENEEA. Between the trimmed V and J ends, which lost 5 bases and 3 bases, there was a span of 13 bases. The CDR3 runs 15 residues. The CDR3 loop is CASSTGTADTGELFF. DNA for the CDR3: TGTGCCAGCAGCACAGGAACGGCGGACACCGGGGAGCTGTTTTTT.

A few counts support this clone. CDR3 sequence (DNA): TGTGCCAGCAGCTTAGTTCCGGGCCTCCCCTACGAGCAGTACTTC. Translation: CASSLVPGLPYEQYF. The chain uses TRBV7-2 and TRBJ2-7; D is undetermined. V shed 1 base and J shed 2 bases, with 12 bases lying between them. This CDR3 region has 15 residues. Germline CDR1 and CDR2: SGHTA and FQGNSA.

As to this clone: This same CDR3 is encoded by further DNA sequences in the sample. This CDR3 is CSARGTYGYTF. The DNA of the CDR3 is TGCAGTGCTAGGGGGACCTATGGCTACACCTTC. The V call is TRBV20-1, the J call TRBJ1-2, with a weak D call TRBD1 (5 bases). Per germline, CDR1 DFQATT and CDR2 SNEGSKA (reference sequence). CDR3 length equals 11 residues. Trimming stripped 3 bases from V and 4 bases from J, with 6 bases between.

This rearrangement joins TRBV7-9 to TRBJ1-2, with 7 nucleotides matching TRBD1. Per the germline V gene, CDR1 is SEHNR and CDR2 is FQNEAQ (reference sequence). The trim removed 0 bases at V and 4 bases at J, leaving 2 bases unmatched. This CDR3 comprises 14 residues. The CDR3 bases are TGTGCCAGCAGCTTAGCAGACAGGGCCTATGGCTACACCTTC. Amino acids: CASSLADRAYGYTF.

Only a few counts were recorded for this clone. The junction shows a germline mismatch at one end, possibly a read error. The chain joins TRBV7-2 to TRBJ2-7, with unresolved D. In germline, CDR1 is SGHTA, CDR2 FQGNSA. The CDR3 covers 13 residues. CDR3 protein: CASSRDTSTMLDF. The CDR3, as DNA: TGTGCCAGTAGCCGAGACACTTCTACGATGTTGGACTTC.

The J gene is TRBJ2-3, the V gene TRBV15; 7 bases line up with TRBD2. The J segment lost 0 bases and the V segment lost 0 bases, leaving 6 bases of the junction unmatched. The CDR3 consists of 17 residues. CDR1 is LNHNV, CDR2 YYDKDF, per germline (reference sequence). CDR3 sequence: CATSREALAASTDTQYF. In DNA, the CDR3 is TGTGCCACCAGCAGAGAGGCGCTAGCGGCTAGCACAGATACGCAGTATTTT. The full variable domain, its missing parts supplied by reference TRBV15 and TRBJ2-3, is DAMVIQNPRYQVTQFGKPVTLSCSQTLNHNVMYWYQQKSSQAPKLLFHYYDKDFNNEADTPDNFQSRRPNTSFCFLDIRSPGLGDTAMYLCATSREALAASTDTQYFGPGTRLTVL.

Only a few counts were recorded for this clone. V and J are TRBV18 and TRBJ2-7; no clear D. Germline CDR1 KGHSH, CDR2 LQKENI. V lost 2 bases and J lost 5, with 7 bases in between. This CDR3 is built from 12 residues. CDR3 sequence (DNA): TGTGCCAGCTCACCAGGAAGGGACGAGCAGTACTTC. Protein sequence: CASSPGRDEQYF. The complete variable domain, with remaining parts taken from reference TRBV18 and TRBJ2-7, reads NAGVMQNPRHLVRRRGQEARLRCSPMKGHSHVYWYRQLPEEGLKFMVYLQKENIIDESGMPKERFSAEFPKEGPSILRIQQVVRGDSAAYFCASSPGRDEQYFGPGTRLTVT.

V usage is TRBV6-6 and J usage is TRBJ1-1; TRBD1 agrees at 8 bases. V was clipped by 5 bases and J by 4 bases; unmatched bases: 9. Per germline, CDR1 MNHNY and CDR2 SVGAGI (reference sequence). The CDR3 is 15 residues long. The CDR3 sequence is CASSPGQGLATEAFF. The CDR3 DNA sequence: TGTGCCAGCAGTCCTGGACAGGGCCTGGCCACTGAAGCTTTCTTT.